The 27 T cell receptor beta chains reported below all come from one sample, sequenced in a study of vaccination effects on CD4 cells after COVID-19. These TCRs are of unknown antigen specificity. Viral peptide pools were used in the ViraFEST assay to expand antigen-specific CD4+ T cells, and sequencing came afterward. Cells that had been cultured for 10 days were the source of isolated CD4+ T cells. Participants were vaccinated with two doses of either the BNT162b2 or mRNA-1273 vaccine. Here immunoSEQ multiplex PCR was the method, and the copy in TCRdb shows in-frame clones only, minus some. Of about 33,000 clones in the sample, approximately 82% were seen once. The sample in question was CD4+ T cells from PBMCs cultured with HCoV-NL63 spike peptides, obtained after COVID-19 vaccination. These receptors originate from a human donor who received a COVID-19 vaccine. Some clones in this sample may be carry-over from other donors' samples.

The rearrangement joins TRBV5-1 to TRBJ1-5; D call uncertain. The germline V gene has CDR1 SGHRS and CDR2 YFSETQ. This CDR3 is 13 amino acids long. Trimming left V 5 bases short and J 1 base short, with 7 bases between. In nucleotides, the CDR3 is TGCGCCAGCAGGAGGGAGAGCAATCAGCCCCAGCATTTT. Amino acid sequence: CASRRESNQPQHF.

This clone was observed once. CDR3 residues: CASSSGQGSEKLFF. The DNA for the CDR3 is TGTGCCAGCAGCTCTGGACAGGGGAGTGAAAAACTGTTTTTT. The chain employs TRBV7-2 and TRBJ1-4; TRBD1 matches at 9 bases. This CDR3 comprises 14 residues. CDR1 and CDR2 from the germline V gene are SGHTA and FQGNSA. J lost 7 bases, V lost 4 bases, and 4 bases had no gene match.

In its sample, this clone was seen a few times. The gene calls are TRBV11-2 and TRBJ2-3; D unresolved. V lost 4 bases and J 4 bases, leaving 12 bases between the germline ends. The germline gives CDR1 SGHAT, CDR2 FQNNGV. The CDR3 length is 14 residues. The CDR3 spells CASSSQRLSDTQYF. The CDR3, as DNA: TGTGCCAGCAGCTCCCAGCGCCTATCAGATACGCAGTATTTT.

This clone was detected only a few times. Written as DNA, the CDR3 is TGTGCCAGCAGTGAACATCGCGGCTCCTACGAGCAGTACGTC. Protein: CASSEHRGSYEQYV. The chain couples TRBV6-1 to TRBJ2-7; no clear D. This CDR3 region has 14 residues. Trimming stripped 2 bases from V and 0 bases from J, with 8 bases between. In germline, CDR1 is MNHNS, CDR2 SASEGT.

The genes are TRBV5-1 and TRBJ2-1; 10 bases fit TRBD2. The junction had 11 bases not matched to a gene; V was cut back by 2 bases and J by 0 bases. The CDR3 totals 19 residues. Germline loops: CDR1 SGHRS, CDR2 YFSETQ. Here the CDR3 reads CASSFRRSGGASSYNEQFF. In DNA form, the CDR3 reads TGCGCCAGCAGCTTCCGGCGAAGCGGGGGGGCCAGCTCCTACAATGAGCAGTTCTTC.

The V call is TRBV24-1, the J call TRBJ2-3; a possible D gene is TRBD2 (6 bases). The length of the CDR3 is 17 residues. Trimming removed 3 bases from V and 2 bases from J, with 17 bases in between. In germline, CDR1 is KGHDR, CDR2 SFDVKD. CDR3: CATSDPRSSGYTDTQYF. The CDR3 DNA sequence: TGTGCCACCAGTGATCCCCGGAGTAGCGGATACACAGATACGCAGTATTTT.

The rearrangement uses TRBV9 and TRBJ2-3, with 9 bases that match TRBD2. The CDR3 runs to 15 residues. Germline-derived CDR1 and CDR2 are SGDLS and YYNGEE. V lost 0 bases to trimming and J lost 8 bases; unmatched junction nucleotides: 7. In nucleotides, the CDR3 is TGTGCCAGCAGCGTAGACGGCGGGGGGGCCCCTACGCAGTATTTT. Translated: CASSVDGGGAPTQYF. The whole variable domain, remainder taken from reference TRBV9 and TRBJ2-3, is DSGVTQTPKHLITATGQRVTLRCSPRSGDLSVYWYQQSLDQGLQFLIQYYNGEERAKGNILERFSAQQFPDLHSELNLSSLELGDSALYFCASSVDGGGAPTQYFGPGTRLTVL.

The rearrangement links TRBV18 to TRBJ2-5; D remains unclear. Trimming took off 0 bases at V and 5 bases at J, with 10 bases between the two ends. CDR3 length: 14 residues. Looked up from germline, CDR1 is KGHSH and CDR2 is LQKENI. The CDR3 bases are TGTGCCAGCTCACCACCTTCCATCCGGGAGACCCAGTACTTC. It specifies CASSPPSIRETQYF.

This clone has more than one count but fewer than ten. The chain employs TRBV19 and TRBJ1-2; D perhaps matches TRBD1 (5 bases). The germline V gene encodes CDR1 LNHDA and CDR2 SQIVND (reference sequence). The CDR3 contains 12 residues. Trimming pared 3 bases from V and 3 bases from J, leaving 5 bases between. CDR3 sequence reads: CASSMGDYGYTF. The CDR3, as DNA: TGTGCCAGTAGTATGGGGGACTATGGCTACACCTTC.

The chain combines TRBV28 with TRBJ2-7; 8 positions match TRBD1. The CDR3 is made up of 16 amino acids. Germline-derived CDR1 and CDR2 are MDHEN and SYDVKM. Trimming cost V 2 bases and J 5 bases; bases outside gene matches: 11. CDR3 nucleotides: TGTGCCAGCAGTTTAAGTACGTCGGCAGGGGGCCACGAGCAGTACGTC. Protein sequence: CASSLSTSAGGHEQYV.

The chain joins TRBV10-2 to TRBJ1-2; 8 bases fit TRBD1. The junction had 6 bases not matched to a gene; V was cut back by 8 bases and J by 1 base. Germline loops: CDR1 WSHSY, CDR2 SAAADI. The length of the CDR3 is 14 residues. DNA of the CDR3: TGCGCCAGCCAGGACAGGGAGCGTAACTATGGCTACACCTTC. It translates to CASQDRERNYGYTF.

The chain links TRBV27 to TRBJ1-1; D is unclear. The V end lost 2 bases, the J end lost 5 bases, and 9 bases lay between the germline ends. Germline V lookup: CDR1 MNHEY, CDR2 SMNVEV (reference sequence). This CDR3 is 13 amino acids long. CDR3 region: CASSLTAGTEAFF. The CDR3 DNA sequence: TGTGCCAGCAGTTTAACAGCGGGGACTGAAGCTTTCTTT.

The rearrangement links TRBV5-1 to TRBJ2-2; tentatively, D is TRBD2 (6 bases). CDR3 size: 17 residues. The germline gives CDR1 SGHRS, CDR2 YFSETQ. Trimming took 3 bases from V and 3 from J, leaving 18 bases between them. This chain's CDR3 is CASSSSPGERDTGELFF. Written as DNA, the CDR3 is TGCGCCAGCAGCTCATCGCCGGGGGAGAGGGACACCGGGGAGCTGTTTTTT.

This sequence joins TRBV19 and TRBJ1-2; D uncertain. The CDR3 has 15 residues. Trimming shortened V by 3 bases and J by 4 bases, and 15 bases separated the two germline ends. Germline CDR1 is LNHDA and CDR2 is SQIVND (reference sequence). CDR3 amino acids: CASSIGVRGRYGYTF. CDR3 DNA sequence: TGTGCCAGTAGTATTGGCGTCCGAGGGCGCTATGGCTACACCTTC.

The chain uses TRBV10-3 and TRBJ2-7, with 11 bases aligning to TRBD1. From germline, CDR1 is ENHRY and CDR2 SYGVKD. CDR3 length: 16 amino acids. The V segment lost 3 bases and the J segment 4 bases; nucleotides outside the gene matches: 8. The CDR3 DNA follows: TGTGCCATCAGTGACCCGGACAGGGGGCAGAAATACGAGCAGTACGTC. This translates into CAISDPDRGQKYEQYV.

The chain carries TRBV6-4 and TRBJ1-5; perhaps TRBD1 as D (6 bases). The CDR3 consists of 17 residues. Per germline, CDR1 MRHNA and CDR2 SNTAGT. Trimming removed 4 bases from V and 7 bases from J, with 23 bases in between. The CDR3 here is CASSAPMWRGVWQPQHF. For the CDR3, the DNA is TGTGCCAGCAGTGCACCCATGTGGAGGGGGGTATGGCAGCCCCAGCATTTT.

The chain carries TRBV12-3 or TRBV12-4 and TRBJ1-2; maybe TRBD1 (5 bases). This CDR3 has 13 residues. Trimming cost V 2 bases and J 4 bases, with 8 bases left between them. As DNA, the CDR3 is TGTGCCAGCAGTTTATCCGGGGGCTATGGCTACACCTTC. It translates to CASSLSGGYGYTF.

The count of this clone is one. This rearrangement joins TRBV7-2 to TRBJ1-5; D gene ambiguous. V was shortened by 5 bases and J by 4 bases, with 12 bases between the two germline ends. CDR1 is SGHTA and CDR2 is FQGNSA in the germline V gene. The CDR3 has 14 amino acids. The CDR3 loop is CASSPSADNQPQHF. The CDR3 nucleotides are TGTGCCAGCAGCCCGTCGGCGGATAATCAGCCCCAGCATTTT.

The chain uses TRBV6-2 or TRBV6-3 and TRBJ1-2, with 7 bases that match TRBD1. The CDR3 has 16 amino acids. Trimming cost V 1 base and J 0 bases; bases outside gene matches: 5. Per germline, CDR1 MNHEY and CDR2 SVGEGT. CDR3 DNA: TGTGCCAGCAGTTACTTAGGGGGCATAGCTAACTATGGCTACACCTTC. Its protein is CASSYLGGIANYGYTF.

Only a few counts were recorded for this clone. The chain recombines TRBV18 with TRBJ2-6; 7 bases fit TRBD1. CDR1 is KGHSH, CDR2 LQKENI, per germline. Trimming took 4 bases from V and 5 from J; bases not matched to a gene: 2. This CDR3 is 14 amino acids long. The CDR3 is CASSRDRWANVLTF. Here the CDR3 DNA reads TGTGCCAGCTCACGGGACAGATGGGCCAACGTCCTGACTTTC. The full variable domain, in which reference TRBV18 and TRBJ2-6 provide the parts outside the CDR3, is NAGVMQNPRHLVRRRGQEARLRCSPMKGHSHVYWYRQLPEEGLKFMVYLQKENIIDESGMPKERFSAEFPKEGPSILRIQQVVRGDSAAYFCASSRDRWANVLTFGAGSRLTVL.

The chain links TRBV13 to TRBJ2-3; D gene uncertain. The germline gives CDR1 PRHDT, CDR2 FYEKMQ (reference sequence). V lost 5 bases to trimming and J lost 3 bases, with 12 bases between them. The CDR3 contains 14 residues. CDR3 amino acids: CASSPRRTTDTQYF. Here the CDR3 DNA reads TGTGCCAGCAGCCCCCGGCGAACTACAGATACGCAGTATTTT.

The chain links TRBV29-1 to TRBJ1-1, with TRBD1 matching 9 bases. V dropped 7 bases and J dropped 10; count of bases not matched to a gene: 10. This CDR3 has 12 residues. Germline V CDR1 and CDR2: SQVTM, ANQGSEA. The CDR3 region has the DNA TGCAGCGCCCACAGCTGGACAGGGGCAGCTTTCTTT. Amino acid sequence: CSAHSWTGAAFF.

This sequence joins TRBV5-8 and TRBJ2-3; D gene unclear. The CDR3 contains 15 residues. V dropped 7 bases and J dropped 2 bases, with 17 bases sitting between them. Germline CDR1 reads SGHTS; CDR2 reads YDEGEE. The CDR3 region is CASPSVGRITDTQYF. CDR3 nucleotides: TGTGCCAGCCCTTCTGTCGGCAGAATCACAGATACGCAGTATTTT.

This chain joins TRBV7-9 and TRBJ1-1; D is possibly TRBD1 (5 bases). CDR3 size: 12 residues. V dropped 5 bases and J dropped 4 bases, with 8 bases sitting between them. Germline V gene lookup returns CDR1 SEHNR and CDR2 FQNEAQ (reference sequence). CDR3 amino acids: CASSRQGTEAFF. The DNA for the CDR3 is TGTGCCAGCAGCCGTCAGGGCACTGAAGCTTTCTTT.

The CDR3 reads CASSTTGAYTGELFF. The CDR3 DNA reads as TGTGCCAGTAGTACCACAGGGGCTTACACCGGGGAGCTGTTTTTT. The rearrangement joins TRBV19 to TRBJ2-2; the match to TRBD1 covers 7 bases. This CDR3 is built from 15 residues. Germline assignment: CDR1 LNHDA and CDR2 SQIVND (reference sequence). V trimming: 4 bases; J trimming: 3 bases; junction bases outside the gene matches: 5.

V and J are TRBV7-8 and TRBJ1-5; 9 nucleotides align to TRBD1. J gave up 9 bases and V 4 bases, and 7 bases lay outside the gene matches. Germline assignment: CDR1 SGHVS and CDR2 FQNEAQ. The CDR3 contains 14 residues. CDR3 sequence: CASSSGQGKLPQHF. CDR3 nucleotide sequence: TGTGCCAGCAGCTCCGGACAGGGGAAGTTGCCCCAGCATTTT.

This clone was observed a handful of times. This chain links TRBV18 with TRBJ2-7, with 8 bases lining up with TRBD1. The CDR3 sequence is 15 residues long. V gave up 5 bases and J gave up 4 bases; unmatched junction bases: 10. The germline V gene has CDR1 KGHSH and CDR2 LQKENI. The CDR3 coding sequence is TGTGCCAGCTCATTTTCCGGGACAGGTGCTTACGAGCAGTACGTC. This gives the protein CASSFSGTGAYEQYV.